Below, 20 T cell receptor beta chains from the same sample are listed, as sequenced in a study of identical twins. TCRdb re-analysed the 5' RACE reads in MiXCR, keeping a single row per CDR3 protein. The repertoire holds around 490,000 distinct CDR3 sequences, with 20% to 25% as singletons. These records were also assigned to another study, of yellow fever vaccine responses in identical twins.

The sample was CD4+ T cells sorted from blood. The receptors shown here come from a woman between 18 and 29 years old in good health.

The table lists this clonotype with many counts. CDR3 region: CATQSTSGSYNEQFF. The CDR3 DNA reads TGTGCCACCCAATCCACTAGCGGGAGCTACAATGAGCAGTTCTTC. This chain links TRBV12-3 or TRBV12-4 with TRBJ2-1; 11 positions agree with TRBD2. The junction had 8 bases not matched to a gene; V was cut back by 10 bases and J by 3 bases. The CDR3 totals 15 residues.

CDR3 nucleotides: TGTGCCAGCAGCCCGAAGGGAGGGAACGAAAAACTGTTTTTT. The encoded protein is CASSPKGGNEKLFF. J is TRBJ1-4 and V is TRBV5-5; D is ambiguous. The CDR3 runs to 14 residues. Trimming removed 4 bases from V and 8 bases from J, with 15 bases in between. Germline CDR1 reads SGHKS; CDR2 reads YYEKEE (reference sequence).

This clonotype was found a few times. This chain connects TRBV29-1 to TRBJ2-2, with D uncertain. The CDR3 runs to 13 residues. Trimming cost V 5 bases and J 0 bases, with 7 bases left between them. CDR1 is SQVTM and CDR2 is ANQGSEA in the germline V gene. In nucleotides, the CDR3 is TGCAGCGTTAGGCGTACGAACACCGGGGAGCTGTTTTTT. It translates to CSVRRTNTGELFF.

This clonotype showed up just a few times. The CDR3 DNA follows: TGTGCCAGCAGTGAAGGGCAGCTCAATCAGCCCCAGCATTTT. It codes for CASSEGQLNQPQHF. V and J are TRBV2 and TRBJ1-5; the D is unclear. Germline V gives CDR1 SNHLY, CDR2 FYNNEI. CDR3 length: 14 amino acids. V was trimmed by 1 base and J by 3 bases, leaving 7 bases between them.

The chain couples TRBV19 to TRBJ1-2, with D perhaps TRBD1 (5 bases). Germline CDR1 is LNHDA and CDR2 is SQIVND (reference sequence). V lost 4 bases, J lost 7 bases, and 10 bases lay in between. The CDR3 totals 12 residues. CDR3 region: CASSNRLLGYTF. CDR3 coding DNA: TGTGCCAGTAGTAACAGGCTCCTTGGCTACACCTTC. Drawing the rest from reference TRBV19 and TRBJ1-2, the complete variable domain is DGGITQSPKYLFRKEGQNVTLSCEQNLNHDAMYWYRQDPGQGLRLIYYSQIVNDFQKGDIAEGYSVSREKKESFPLTVTSAQKNPTAFYLCASSNRLLGYTFGSGTRLTVV.

The chain links TRBV5-1 to TRBJ2-4; 8 nucleotides align to TRBD2. This CDR3 contains 14 residues. The trim removed 3 bases at V and 6 bases at J, leaving 5 bases unmatched. CDR1 and CDR2 from the germline V gene are SGHRS and YFSETQ. CDR3 region: CASSSTSGGNIQYF. CDR3 nucleotides: TGCGCCAGCAGCTCCACTAGCGGTGGAAACATTCAGTACTTC.

Here the CDR3 DNA reads TGTGCCAGCAGCGCGACCCGCAGCCTTTCCGAGCAGTACTTC. Residues: CASSATRSLSEQYF. The gene calls are TRBV7-9 and TRBJ2-7; the D is unclear. Trimming left V 5 bases short and J 6 bases short, with 17 bases between. Germline V gene data show CDR1 as SEHNR and CDR2 as FQNEAQ (reference sequence). The CDR3 spans 14 residues.

The CDR3 sequence: CASSNTGGTEAFF. The DNA for the CDR3 is TGTGCCAGCAGTAACACAGGGGGGACTGAAGCTTTCTTT. The chain is built from TRBV25-1 and TRBJ1-1, with TRBD1 matching 8 bases. The length of the CDR3 is 13 residues. Trimming removed 5 bases from V and 5 bases from J; junction bases left unmatched: 4. CDR1 and CDR2 (germline): MGHDK, SYGVNS.

The V call is TRBV5-1, the J call TRBJ2-5; 8 nucleotides match TRBD1. Germline V CDR1 and CDR2: SGHRS, YFSETQ. V was clipped by 4 bases and J by 5 bases; unmatched bases: 13. The CDR3 spans 16 residues. The CDR3 is CASSRNRDRISETQYF. CDR3 sequence (DNA): TGCGCCAGCAGCAGAAACCGGGACAGGATTTCTGAGACCCAGTACTTC.

The chain has TRBV4-1 and TRBJ2-1, with D perhaps matching TRBD2 (5 bases). The germline gives CDR1 MGHRA, CDR2 YSYEKL. V lost 2 bases and J 0 bases, leaving 11 bases between the germline ends. The length of the CDR3 is 16 residues. The CDR3 is CASSQYLANSYNEQFF. The CDR3 DNA is TGCGCCAGCAGCCAATATTTAGCGAACTCCTACAATGAGCAGTTCTTC.

This clonotype was detected only a few times. The J gene is TRBJ2-7, the V gene TRBV7-2, with 10 bases identical to TRBD1. There are 13 residues in the CDR3. Trimming took 5 bases from V and 6 from J; bases not matched to a gene: 4. In germline, CDR1 is SGHTA, CDR2 FQGNSA. CDR3 nucleotide sequence: TGTGCCAGCAGCCCCGGGACAGGGGTCGAGCAGTACGTC. This translates into CASSPGTGVEQYV.

This clonotype was counted a few times. The V gene is TRBV3-1, the J gene TRBJ2-7; TRBD2 matches 12 bases. CDR1 and CDR2 from the germline V gene are LGHDT and YNNKEL (reference sequence). J was trimmed by 1 base and V by 7 bases; bases with no gene match: 8. This CDR3 has 16 amino acids. CDR3 sequence reads: CASTRSGTSGSYEQYF. The CDR3 DNA reads as TGTGCCAGCACCCGGAGCGGGACTAGCGGGTCCTACGAGCAGTACTTC.

The chain links TRBV9 to TRBJ1-1; no clear D gene. Trimming took off 3 bases at V and 3 bases at J, with 12 bases between the two ends. The CDR3 is 14 residues long. Germline V gene sequence: CDR1 SGDLS, CDR2 YYNGEE. Here the CDR3 reads CASSEDPRHTEAFF. The CDR3 region has the DNA TGTGCCAGCAGCGAGGACCCCCGGCACACTGAAGCTTTCTTT.

The table lists this clonotype with a few counts. The chain is built from TRBV10-3 and TRBJ1-1, with 7 bases aligning to TRBD1. Trimming took 5 bases from V and 1 from J; bases not matched to a gene: 4. This CDR3 is built from 14 residues. Per the germline V gene, CDR1 is ENHRY and CDR2 is SYGVKD. In DNA, the CDR3 is TGTGCCATCAGTTCGACAGGGTCGAACACTGAAGCTTTCTTT. Translating it yields CAISSTGSNTEAFF.

This clonotype was picked up a small number of times. The chain recombines TRBV5-1 with TRBJ2-2; D is undetermined. From germline, CDR1 is SGHRS and CDR2 YFSETQ. The CDR3 extends over 16 amino acids. V lost 1 base and J lost 0, with 10 bases in between. The CDR3 DNA follows: TGCGCCAGCAGCTTGTACGACGGTACGAACACCGGGGAGCTGTTTTTT. Translated: CASSLYDGTNTGELFF.

V usage is TRBV15 and J usage is TRBJ2-7; D may be TRBD1 (7 bases). The CDR3 sequence is 13 residues long. V was clipped by 5 bases and J by 2 bases, with 10 bases between them. Germline V gives CDR1 LNHNV, CDR2 YYDKDF (reference sequence). The chain's CDR3 is CATSPGGTYEQYF. CDR3 nucleotide sequence: TGTGCCACCAGCCCAGGGGGGACCTACGAGCAGTACTTC.

The chain joins TRBV5-6 to TRBJ2-1; 10 bases align to TRBD2. Unmatched junction bases numbered 9, after V lost 1 base and J lost 2 bases. This CDR3 region has 18 residues. CDR1 is SGHDT, CDR2 YYEEEE, per germline. As DNA, the CDR3 is TGTGCCAGCAGCTTGTGGGGAGACGGACTAGCGGCCTACAATGAGCAGTTCTTC. It codes for CASSLWGDGLAAYNEQFF. The full variable domain, its missing parts supplied by reference TRBV5-6 and TRBJ2-1, is DAGVTQSPTHLIKTRGQQVTLRCSPKSGHDTVSWYQQALGQGPQFIFQYYEEEERQRGNFPDRFSGHQFPNYSSELNVNALLLGDSALYLCASSLWGDGLAAYNEQFFGPGTRLTVL.

A few counts support this clonotype. V usage is TRBV9 and J usage is TRBJ2-3; D is uncertain. There are 15 residues in the CDR3. Germline loops: CDR1 SGDLS, CDR2 YYNGEE. Trimming removed 2 bases at V and 0 bases at J, with 10 bases between. Written as DNA, the CDR3 is TGTGCCAGCAGCGTTACAAGGCTAAGCACAGATACGCAGTATTTT. This codes for CASSVTRLSTDTQYF.

This rearrangement joins TRBV7-8 to TRBJ2-7, with D perhaps matching TRBD1 (5 bases). Trimming removed 3 bases at V and 1 base at J, with 16 bases between. From germline, CDR1 is SGHVS and CDR2 FQNEAQ. CDR3 length: 16 amino acids. In DNA form, the CDR3 reads TGTGCCAGCAGCTTCGTCCCGAACAGGATTTCCTACGAGCAGTACTTC. It translates to CASSFVPNRISYEQYF.

This clonotype was detected only a few times. The chain couples TRBV11-1 to TRBJ2-3, with D hard to call. V lost 5 bases to trimming and J lost 0 bases, with 15 bases between them. The CDR3 covers 16 residues. Germline V lookup: CDR1 SGHAT, CDR2 FQDESV (reference sequence). The CDR3 reads CASSHRVGASTDTQYF. Here the CDR3 DNA reads TGTGCCAGCAGCCATAGGGTGGGCGCTAGCACAGATACGCAGTATTTT.